This entry features one T cell receptor (beta chain) sequence. This sample is drawn from a study of blood T cell repertoires in COVID-19. Study context: The study drew acute and convalescent COVID-19 samples from the United States, Italy and Spain. Nucleic acid was either cDNA or gDNA, and it came from T cells, B-cell-depleted T cells, or PBMCs.

Per the study methods: Amplified reference gene primers provided the basis for estimating nucleated cell counts. Using immunoSEQ multiplex PCR, the repertoire was profiled, and TCRdb retains in-frame clones only, with some absent. V, J and clone size were drawn from that table, and D and trimming were deduced from the DNA. The table has roughly 180,000 clones, about 75% seen once; the top ten hold 8.5% to 10%. CDR1 and CDR2 (germline): SNHLY, FYNNEI. The CDR3 totals 14 residues. V gave up 6 bases and J gave up 7 bases, with 18 bases separating them. The rearrangement links TRBV2 to TRBJ1-2; tentatively, D is TRBD1 (5 bases). This TCR was recovered from a woman aged 50 to 60 with active or convalescent COVID-19. Sample: peripheral blood. CDR3 region: CASRPAQGLGGYTF. The DNA of the CDR3 is TGTGCCAGCAGGCCGGCGCAGGGTCTTGGTGGCTACACCTTC.